The T cell receptor beta chain under discussion was sequenced for a study of T-cell reconstitution after alpha-beta-depleted transplantation in children. Trimming took off 3 bases at V and 2 bases at J, with 11 bases between the two ends. Germline assignment: CDR1 MDHEN and CDR2 SYDVKM. The CDR3 totals 14 residues. The library targeted TCRbeta and was prepared with unique molecular identifiers. Each CDR3 protein gets one entry after TCRdb re-called the PCR reads with MiXCR. The data show roughly 610,000 distinct CDR3 sequences, 8% to 11% seen once. The chain is built from TRBV28 and TRBJ2-7; maybe TRBD1 (5 bases). The sequenced sample was PBMCs from the stem cell graft donor, obtained from the stem cell graft. The receptor's source is a human donor who donated a stem cell graft to a child with acute myeloid leukemia. The CDR3 coding sequence is TGTGCCAGCAGTTTGGGGCGGCAGACCTACGAGCAGTACTTC. It yields the protein CASSLGRQTYEQYF.